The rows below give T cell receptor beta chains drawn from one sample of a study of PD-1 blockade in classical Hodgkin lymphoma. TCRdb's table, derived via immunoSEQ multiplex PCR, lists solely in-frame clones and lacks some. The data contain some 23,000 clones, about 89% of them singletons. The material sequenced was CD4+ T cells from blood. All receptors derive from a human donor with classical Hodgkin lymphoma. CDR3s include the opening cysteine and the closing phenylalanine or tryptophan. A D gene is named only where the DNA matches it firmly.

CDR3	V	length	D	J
CASSLRTGYYGYTF	TRBV5-6	14	TRBD1	TRBJ1-2
CASSDLLSETTGNTIYF	TRBV6-1	17	.	TRBJ1-3
CASSLYPGGETQYF	TRBV5-1	14	TRBD2	TRBJ2-5
CASSPTGSYGYTF	TRBV18	13	.	TRBJ1-2
CATSSRDYYFSYEQYF	TRBV15	16	TRBD2	TRBJ2-7
CASSPDRGLYVNGYTF	TRBV7-2	16	TRBD1	TRBJ1-2
CASSLGLGTPLDTIYF	TRBV5-1	16	.	TRBJ1-3
CSVEEQGTNYGYTF	TRBV29-1	14	.	TRBJ1-2
CASSVGRNTEAFF	TRBV19	13	.	TRBJ1-1
CASSLRRQSREAFF	TRBV11-2	14	.	TRBJ1-1
CASSPQVRGSYEQYF	TRBV18	15	.	TRBJ2-7
CASRGTGNVYEQYF	TRBV2	14	TRBD1	TRBJ2-7
CASSLEGRGADTQYF	TRBV5-1	15	.	TRBJ2-3
CASSSQGAKETQYF	TRBV5-1	14	TRBD1	TRBJ2-5
CASRVGPSPLHF	TRBV10-2	12	.	TRBJ1-6
CASRLGQGVTGELFF	TRBV4-1	15	TRBD1	TRBJ2-2
CAWSNTGTSDQPQHF	TRBV30	15	.	TRBJ1-5
CASSVVSGGNTEAFF	TRBV7-2	15	.	TRBJ1-1
CATSRGRETQYF	TRBV30	12	.	TRBJ2-5
CASSSQGVLSNQPQHF	TRBV28	16	TRBD1	TRBJ1-5
CASSFGQDNEKLFF	TRBV7-9	14	.	TRBJ1-4
CASSRLGRNSYNSPLHF	TRBV10-1	17	.	TRBJ1-6
CASSPLPLASEGYTF	TRBV7-9	15	.	TRBJ1-2
CASSEGTGGNSPLHF	TRBV9	15	TRBD1	TRBJ1-6
CASSPEGWGQSNGNQPQHF	TRBV7-8	19	TRBD1	TRBJ1-5
CASSVGLRSGATDTQYF	TRBV9	17	.	TRBJ2-3
CASSLLDISYEQYF	TRBV7-8	14	.	TRBJ2-7